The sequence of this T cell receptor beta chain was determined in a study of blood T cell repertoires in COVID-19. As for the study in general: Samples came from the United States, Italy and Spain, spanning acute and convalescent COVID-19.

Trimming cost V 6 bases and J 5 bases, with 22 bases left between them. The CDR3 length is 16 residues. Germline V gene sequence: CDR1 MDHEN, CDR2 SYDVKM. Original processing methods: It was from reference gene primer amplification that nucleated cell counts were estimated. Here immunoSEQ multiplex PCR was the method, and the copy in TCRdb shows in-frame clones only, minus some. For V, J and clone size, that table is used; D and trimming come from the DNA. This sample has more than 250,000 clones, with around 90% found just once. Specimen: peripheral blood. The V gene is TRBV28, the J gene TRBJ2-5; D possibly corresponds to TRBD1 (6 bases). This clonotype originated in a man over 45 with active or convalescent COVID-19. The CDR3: CASSRPGTFSTETQYF. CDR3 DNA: TGTGCCAGCAGCCGTCCCGGGACATTCTCCACGGAGACCCAGTACTTC.